These 29 T cell receptor beta chains originate from one sample sequenced in a study of blood T cells in healthy people across ages. Then a second PCR, running about 6 to 12 cycles, was carried out with a sample-barcoded 5' primer and a J-beta primer mix. TCRdb re-analysed the 5' RACE reads in MiXCR, keeping a single row per CDR3 protein. The sample has over 600,000 distinct CDR3 sequences; 35% to 50% are singletons. Sequenced: blood. These receptors were collected from a man older than 75 in good health.

The chain uses TRBV7-2 and TRBJ2-2; D not certain. This CDR3 has 14 residues. CDR1 and CDR2 from the germline V gene are SGHTA and FQGNSA. V lost 1 base to trimming and J lost 5 bases, with 8 bases between them. The CDR3 sequence is CASSLGILTGELFF. CDR3 nucleotide sequence: TGTGCCAGCAGCTTAGGCATTCTGACCGGGGAGCTGTTTTTT.

CDR3 amino acids: CASSDAIGADTQYF. The CDR3 nucleotides read TGTGCCAGCAGTGATGCCATTGGGGCAGATACGCAGTATTTT. This chain uses TRBV2 with TRBJ2-3; unclear D gene. V lost 3 bases to trimming and J lost 4 bases, with 11 bases between them. Germline V gene lookup returns CDR1 SNHLY and CDR2 FYNNEI. CDR3 length: 14 residues. The full variable domain, completed using reference TRBV2 and TRBJ2-3, is EPEVTQTPSHQVTQMGQEVILRCVPISNHLYFYWYRQILGQKVEFLVSFYNNEISEKSEIFDDQFSVERPDGSNFTLKIRSTKLEDSAMYFCASSDAIGADTQYFGPGTRLTVL.

This clonotype was seen once. V is TRBV5-1 and J is TRBJ2-1, with 14 bases aligning to TRBD2. Losses at the gene ends were 1 base for V and 8 bases for J; bases not matched to a gene: 2. CDR3 length: 15 amino acids. CDR1 and CDR2 (germline): SGHRS, YFSETQ. CDR3 coding DNA: TGCGCCAGCAGCTTGAGGACTAGCGGGGGGTATGAGCAGTTCTTC. It is translated as CASSLRTSGGYEQFF.

The J gene is TRBJ1-5, the V gene TRBV27; tentatively, D is TRBD1 (5 bases). The CDR3 contains 13 residues. Germline V CDR1 and CDR2: MNHEY, SMNVEV (reference sequence). V gave up 6 bases and J gave up 6 bases, with 12 bases separating them. CDR3 nucleotides: TGTGCCAGCAGGCCGTGGGGGAGTCAGCCCCAGCATTTT. Residues: CASRPWGSQPQHF.

This CDR3 reads CASSDRTRGYEQYF. The DNA for the CDR3 is TGTGCCAGCAGTGACAGGACCAGGGGGTACGAGCAGTACTTC. The rearrangement uses TRBV6-5 and TRBJ2-7; TRBD1 matches 7 bases. V gave up 5 bases and J gave up 4 bases; unmatched junction bases: 8. This CDR3 spans 14 amino acids. Looked up from germline, CDR1 is MNHEY and CDR2 is SVGAGI.

The gene calls are TRBV7-2 and TRBJ1-2; the match to TRBD1 covers 10 bases. Germline V gives CDR1 SGHTA, CDR2 FQGNSA. The CDR3 has 16 amino acids. J lost 5 bases, V lost 2 bases, and 8 bases had no gene match. The CDR3 protein is CASSLPLGQGFYGYTF. The CDR3 DNA reads as TGTGCCAGCAGCTTACCGTTGGGACAGGGGTTTTATGGCTACACCTTC.

Note on this clonotype: The limits of the CDR3 on the DNA are not certain, so only TCRdb's listed CDR3 is given. The chain uses TRBV21-1 and TRBJ1-2. TRBV21-1 is recorded as a pseudogene. Inclusive of both ends, the CDR3 amounts to 16 amino acids. This CDR3 is CASSKVGSGINYGYTF.

The table lists this clonotype with a few counts. V usage is TRBV20-1 and J usage is TRBJ2-5; a weak D match, TRBD2 (7 bases). Germline V CDR1 and CDR2: DFQATT, SNEGSKA (reference sequence). The V gene lost 4 bases and the J gene lost 5 bases, with 23 bases spanning the gap. The CDR3 totals 16 residues. The CDR3 loop reads CSAIPQGGGLGETQYF. The CDR3 DNA sequence: TGCAGTGCTATACCACAGGGAGGGGGTCTCGGGGAGACCCAGTACTTC.

The CDR3 is CASSFGLAGAIDEQFF. DNA for the CDR3: TGTGCCAGCAGCTTTGGACTAGCGGGAGCTATCGATGAGCAGTTCTTC. The J gene is TRBJ2-1, the V gene TRBV7-2; 13 bases are a match to TRBD2. The CDR3 totals 16 residues. J gave up 8 bases and V 3 bases, and 7 bases lay outside the gene matches. Germline V lookup: CDR1 SGHTA, CDR2 FQGNSA.

The rearrangement links TRBV18 to TRBJ1-5; D is undetermined. The CDR3 is 16 residues long. CDR1 and CDR2 from the germline V gene are KGHSH and LQKENI. Trimming pared 3 bases from V and 4 bases from J, leaving 16 bases between. In DNA, the CDR3 is TGTGCCAGCTCACCTGAAAGCGGACGGTTAAATCAGCCCCAGCATTTT. Its protein product is CASSPESGRLNQPQHF.

This clonotype was recorded many times. The V call is TRBV27, the J call TRBJ1-5, with a possible D match to TRBD1 (5 bases). This CDR3 has 13 amino acids. V was cut by 5 bases and J by 6 bases, with 11 bases left in between. CDR1 is MNHEY and CDR2 is SMNVEV in the germline V gene (reference sequence). The CDR3 nucleotides are TGTGCCAGCAGTGTCAGGGATGCTCAGCCCCAGCATTTT. It specifies CASSVRDAQPQHF.

The V call is TRBV5-1, the J call TRBJ2-7; 8 bases are a match to TRBD2. The last part of the DNA fits TRBJ2-5 better; the J call may be wrong. The CDR3 is made up of 19 amino acids. CDR1 SGHRS and CDR2 YFSETQ come from the germline V gene. The CDR3 loop is CASSFLTSGTRPSRGTQYF. The DNA for the CDR3 is TGCGCCAGCAGCTTCCTAACCTCCGGGACTAGACCAAGTCGTGGGACCCAGTACTTC.

Turning to this clonotype: An end of the junction differs from the germline gene, which may be a read error. The rearrangement uses TRBV7-8 and TRBJ2-5, with D hard to call. The CDR3 is 15 residues long. Germline CDR1 and CDR2: SGHVS and FQNEAQ. Here the CDR3 reads CAGSLRRGIQETQYF. Written as DNA, the CDR3 is TGTGCCGGCAGCTTACGGCGCGGAATCCAAGAGACCCAGTACTTC.

The chain is built from TRBV20-1 and TRBJ2-1; possible D gene TRBD1, 5 bases. CDR1 is DFQATT and CDR2 is SNEGSKA in the germline V gene (reference sequence). CDR3 size: 13 residues. V was clipped by 5 bases and J by 0 bases, with 8 bases between them. The CDR3 nucleotides are TGCAGTGCTGGGGCGAGCTCCTACAATGAGCAGTTCTTC. This sequence encodes CSAGASSYNEQFF.

This clonotype was seen once. The chain uses TRBV5-6 and TRBJ2-7; D possibly corresponds to TRBD2 (6 bases). Trimming took 4 bases from V and 7 from J, leaving 18 bases between them. Germline CDR1 is SGHDT and CDR2 is YYEEEE. This CDR3 is 14 amino acids long. CDR3 sequence reads: CASSVEVGEAEQYF. The CDR3 DNA sequence: TGTGCCAGCAGCGTGGAGGTGGGGGAGGCGGAGCAGTACTTC.

This clonotype was seen only a few times. This sequence joins TRBV7-2 and TRBJ2-7, with D possibly matching TRBD2 (6 bases). The CDR3 consists of 14 residues. V shed 5 bases and J shed 0 bases, with 11 bases lying between them. Germline CDR1 SGHTA, CDR2 FQGNSA. The CDR3 bases are TGTGCCAGCAGCGTACCGGGACTCTCCTACGAGCAGTACTTC. Translating gives CASSVPGLSYEQYF.

This clonotype was recorded a few times. V usage is TRBV12-3 or TRBV12-4 and J usage is TRBJ1-1; TRBD1 agrees at 8 bases. There are 14 residues in the CDR3. Trimming took 4 bases from V and 2 from J; bases not matched to a gene: 3. CDR3 residues: CASSSRGLNTEAFF. The CDR3 coding sequence is TGTGCCAGCAGTTCCAGGGGGCTTAACACTGAAGCTTTCTTT.

The genes are TRBV7-9 and TRBJ2-3, with D perhaps given as TRBD1 or TRBD2 (5 bases each). Per germline, CDR1 SEHNR and CDR2 FQNEAQ (reference sequence). The CDR3 is made up of 13 amino acids. V was clipped by 11 bases and J by 1 base, with 13 bases between them. Here the CDR3 DNA reads TGTGCCGAGGTCCCGGGGCGCACAGATACGCAGTATTTT. Protein sequence: CAEVPGRTDTQYF.

In this sample, this clonotype turned up a few times. A much larger clone differs by one base, so this may be a read error. V gene TRBV5-1 combines with J gene TRBJ2-1; perhaps TRBD2 as D (6 bases). CDR1 and CDR2 from the germline V gene are SGHRS and YFSETQ. The CDR3 length is 13 residues. The ends were cut back, 3 bases at V and 7 bases at J, with 11 bases in the middle. CDR3 sequence reads: CASSCGGANEQFF. Written as DNA, the CDR3 is TGCGCCAGCAGCTGCGGCGGGGCAAATGAGCAGTTCTTC.

With respect to this clonotype: The junction differs from germline at one of its ends, possibly a read error. The chain has TRBV7-9 and TRBJ2-3, with 11 bases aligning to TRBD2. The CDR3 loop spans 16 amino acids. CDR1 SEHNR and CDR2 FQNEAQ come from the germline V gene (reference sequence). CDR3 in amino acids: CASSSGLAEDTDAQYF. The DNA of the CDR3 is TGTGCCAGCAGCTCGGGACTAGCGGAGGACACAGATGCGCAGTATTTT. Full variable domain (remainder filled in from reference TRBV7-9 and TRBJ2-3): DTGVSQNPRHKITKRGQNVTFRCDPISEHNRLYWYRQTLGQGPEFLTYFQNEAQLEKSRLLSDRFSAERPKGSFSTLEIQRTEQGDSAMYLCASSSGLAEDTDAQYFGPGTRLTVL.

The chain uses TRBV3-1 and TRBJ1-1; tentative D call: TRBD1 (5 bases). Germline V gene data show CDR1 as LGHDT and CDR2 as YNNKEL (reference sequence). Trimming removed 8 bases at V and 4 bases at J, with 8 bases between. CDR3 length: 11 residues. Written as DNA, the CDR3 is TGTGCCAGCTCGGGGCCCACTGAAGCTTTCTTT. Translation: CASSGPTEAFF.

Details on this clonotype: Just one base apart from a much larger clone, this may be a read error. CDR3 sequence reads: CTSSSGQGYYGYTF. In nucleotides, the CDR3 is TGTACCAGCAGCTCCGGACAGGGGTACTATGGCTACACCTTC. This rearrangement joins TRBV7-9 to TRBJ1-2; TRBD1 aligns across 9 bases. The CDR3 covers 14 residues. Germline loops: CDR1 SEHNR, CDR2 FQNEAQ (reference sequence).

At least ten counts were recorded for this clonotype. This may come from a read error, since a much larger clone is one base off. This chain uses TRBV20-1 with TRBJ2-1; the D call may be TRBD1 or TRBD2 (6 bases each). Near its end, the DNA agrees better with TRBJ2-7, so the J call may be wrong. Germline assignment: CDR1 DFQATT and CDR2 SNEGSKA (reference sequence). The CDR3 length is 13 residues. CDR3 loop: CSAQGGSYNEQYF. The CDR3 nucleotides are TGCAGTGCACAGGGAGGATCCTACAATGAGCAGTACTTC.

The V call is TRBV20-1, the J call TRBJ1-5; 7 bases align to TRBD1. The germline V gene encodes CDR1 DFQATT and CDR2 SNEGSKA (reference sequence). The length of the CDR3 is 14 residues. Here the CDR3 DNA reads TGCAGCGCGCATGCCCGGGACAGAAATCAGCCCCAGCATTTT. It codes for CSAHARDRNQPQHF.

The chain couples TRBV27 to TRBJ1-1, with a weak D call TRBD1 (5 bases). The CDR3 sequence is 13 residues long. V was clipped by 4 bases and J by 4 bases, with 10 bases between them. CDR1 is MNHEY and CDR2 is SMNVEV in the germline V gene (reference sequence). CDR3 DNA: TGTGCCAGCAGTTCGTGGGGGACCACTGAAGCTTTCTTT. Translated: CASSSWGTTEAFF.

This clonotype was counted at least ten times. This chain uses TRBV12-3 or TRBV12-4 with TRBJ2-7; D remains ambiguous. The CDR3 contains 12 residues. Between the trimmed V and J ends, which lost 5 bases and 4 bases, there was a span of 9 bases. The CDR3 nucleotides read TGTGCCAGCAGTCCCGTTGCGTACGAGCAGTACTTC. Amino acid sequence: CASSPVAYEQYF.

The chain employs TRBV5-1 and TRBJ1-2; the match to TRBD1 covers 8 bases. This CDR3 contains 13 residues. In germline, CDR1 is SGHRS, CDR2 YFSETQ. The J segment lost 5 bases and the V segment lost 6 bases, leaving 6 bases of the junction unmatched. CDR3 in DNA: TGCGCCAGCACCCTTGGGACAGGATATGGCTACACCTTC. It encodes CASTLGTGYGYTF.

The DNA of the CDR3 is TGCAGTGCTAGAGATAAAGCGGGAGGGCCATCCTACGAGCAGTACTTC. It specifies CSARDKAGGPSYEQYF. The chain is built from TRBV20-1 and TRBJ2-7; 10 nucleotides line up with TRBD2. The germline CDR1 and CDR2 sequences are DFQATT and SNEGSKA (reference sequence). Trimming cost V 0 bases and J 1 base; bases outside gene matches: 6. The CDR3 spans 16 residues.

The chain joins TRBV6-2 or TRBV6-3 to TRBJ1-5; possible D gene TRBD1, 6 bases. The V end lost 4 bases, the J end lost 4 bases, and 8 bases lay between the germline ends. Germline CDR1 reads MNHEY; CDR2 reads SVGEGT. This CDR3 has 13 residues. CDR3 bases: TGTGCCAGCAGTTGGACAGAAAATCAGCCCCAGCATTTT. It codes for CASSWTENQPQHF.